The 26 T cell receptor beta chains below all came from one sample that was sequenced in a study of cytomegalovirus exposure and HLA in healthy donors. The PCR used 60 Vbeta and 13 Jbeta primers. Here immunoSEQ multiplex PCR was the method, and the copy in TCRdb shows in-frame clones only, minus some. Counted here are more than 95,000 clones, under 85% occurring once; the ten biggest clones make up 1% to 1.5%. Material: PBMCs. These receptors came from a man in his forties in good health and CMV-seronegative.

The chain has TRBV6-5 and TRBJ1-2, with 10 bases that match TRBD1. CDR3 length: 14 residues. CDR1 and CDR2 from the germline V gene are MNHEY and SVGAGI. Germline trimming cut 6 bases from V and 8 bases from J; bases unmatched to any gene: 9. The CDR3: CASRFRQGALGYTF. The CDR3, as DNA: TGTGCCAGCAGATTTCGACAGGGGGCGTTGGGCTACACCTTC.

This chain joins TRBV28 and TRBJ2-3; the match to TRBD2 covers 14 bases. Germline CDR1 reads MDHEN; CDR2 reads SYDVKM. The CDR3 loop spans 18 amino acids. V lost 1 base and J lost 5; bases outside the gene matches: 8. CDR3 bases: TGTGCCAGCAGTTTATCCGGACTAGCGGGGGGCCGGGTAGATACGCAGTATTTT. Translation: CASSLSGLAGGRVDTQYF.

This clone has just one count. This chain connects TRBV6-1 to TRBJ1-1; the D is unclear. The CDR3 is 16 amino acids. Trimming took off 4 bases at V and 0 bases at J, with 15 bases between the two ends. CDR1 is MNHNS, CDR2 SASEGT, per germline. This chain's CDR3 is CASSGGKVRMNTEAFF. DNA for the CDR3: TGTGCCAGCAGTGGAGGCAAGGTTCGGATGAACACTGAAGCTTTCTTT.

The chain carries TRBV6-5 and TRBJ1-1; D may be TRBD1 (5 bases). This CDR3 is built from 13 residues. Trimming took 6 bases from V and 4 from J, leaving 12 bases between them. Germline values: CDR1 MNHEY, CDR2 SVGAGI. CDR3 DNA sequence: TGTGCCAGCAGGGCAGGTGGGGCCACTGAAGCTTTCTTT. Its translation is CASRAGGATEAFF.

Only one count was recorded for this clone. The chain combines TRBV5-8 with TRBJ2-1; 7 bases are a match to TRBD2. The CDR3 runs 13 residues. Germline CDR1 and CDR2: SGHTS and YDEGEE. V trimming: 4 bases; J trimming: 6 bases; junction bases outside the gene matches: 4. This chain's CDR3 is CASSSWEGNEQFF. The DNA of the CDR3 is TGTGCCAGCAGCAGCTGGGAGGGCAATGAGCAGTTCTTC.

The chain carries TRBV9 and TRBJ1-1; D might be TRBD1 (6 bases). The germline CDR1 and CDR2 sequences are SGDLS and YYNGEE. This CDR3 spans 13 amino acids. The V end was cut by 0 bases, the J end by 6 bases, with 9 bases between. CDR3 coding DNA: TGTGCCAGCAGCGTAGCCCCAGGGGCTGAAGCTTTCTTT. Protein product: CASSVAPGAEAFF.

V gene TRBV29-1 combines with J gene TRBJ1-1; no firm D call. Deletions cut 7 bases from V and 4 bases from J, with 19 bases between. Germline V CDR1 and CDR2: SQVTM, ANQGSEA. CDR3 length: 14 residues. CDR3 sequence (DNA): TGCAGCGGAGGCTCCCCCCCAGTGGGCACTGAAGCTTTCTTT. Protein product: CSGGSPPVGTEAFF.

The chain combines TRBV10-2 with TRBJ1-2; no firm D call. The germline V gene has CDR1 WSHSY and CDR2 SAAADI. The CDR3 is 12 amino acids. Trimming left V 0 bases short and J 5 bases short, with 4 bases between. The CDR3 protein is CASSESSYGYTF. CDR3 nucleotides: TGCGCCAGCAGTGAGTCTAGTTATGGCTACACCTTC.

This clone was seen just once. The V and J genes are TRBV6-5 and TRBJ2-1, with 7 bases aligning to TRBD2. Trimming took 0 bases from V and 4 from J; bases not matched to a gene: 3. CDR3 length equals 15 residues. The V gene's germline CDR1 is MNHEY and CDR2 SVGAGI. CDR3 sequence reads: CASSYSAGGYNEQFF. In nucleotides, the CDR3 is TGTGCCAGCAGTTACTCCGCCGGGGGGTACAATGAGCAGTTCTTC.

The CDR3 spells CAWSDQTGLNQPQHF. In DNA form, the CDR3 reads TGTGCCTGGAGTGACCAAACAGGGCTTAATCAGCCCCAGCATTTT. V and J are TRBV30 and TRBJ1-5; tentatively, D is TRBD1 (6 bases). The CDR3 has 15 amino acids. Germline assignment: CDR1 GTSNPN and CDR2 SVGIG (reference sequence). Trimming cost V 1 base and J 4 bases, with 14 bases left between them.

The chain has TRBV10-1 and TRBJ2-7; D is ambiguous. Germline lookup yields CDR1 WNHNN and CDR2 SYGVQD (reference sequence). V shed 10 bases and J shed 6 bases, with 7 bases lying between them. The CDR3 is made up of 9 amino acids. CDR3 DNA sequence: TGCGCCATCCCTCCCGAGCAGTACTTC. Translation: CAIPPEQYF.

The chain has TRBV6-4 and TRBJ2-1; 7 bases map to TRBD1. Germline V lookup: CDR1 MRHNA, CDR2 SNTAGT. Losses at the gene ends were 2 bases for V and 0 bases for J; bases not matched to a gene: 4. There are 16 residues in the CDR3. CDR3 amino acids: CASSDTGAISYNEQFF. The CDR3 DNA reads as TGTGCCAGCAGTGACACAGGGGCCATCTCCTACAATGAGCAGTTCTTC.

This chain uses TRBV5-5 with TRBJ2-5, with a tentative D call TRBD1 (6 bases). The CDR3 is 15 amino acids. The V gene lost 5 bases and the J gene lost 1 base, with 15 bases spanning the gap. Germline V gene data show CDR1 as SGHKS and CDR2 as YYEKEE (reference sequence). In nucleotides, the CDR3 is TGTGCCAGCAGTCATCCGGGACAACCCCAAGAGACCCAGTACTTC. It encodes CASSHPGQPQETQYF. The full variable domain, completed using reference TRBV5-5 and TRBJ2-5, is DAGVTQSPTHLIKTRGQQVTLRCSPISGHKSVSWYQQVLGQGPQFIFQYYEKEERGRGNFPDRFSARQFPNYSSELNVNALLLGDSALYLCASSHPGQPQETQYFGPGTRLLVL.

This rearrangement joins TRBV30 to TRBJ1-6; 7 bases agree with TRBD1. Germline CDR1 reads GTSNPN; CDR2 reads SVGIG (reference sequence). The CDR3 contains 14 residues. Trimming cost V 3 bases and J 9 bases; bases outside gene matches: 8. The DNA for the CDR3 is TGTGCCTGGAGAGAGGGGGCCCGGGGTTCACCCCTCCACTTT. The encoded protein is CAWREGARGSPLHF.

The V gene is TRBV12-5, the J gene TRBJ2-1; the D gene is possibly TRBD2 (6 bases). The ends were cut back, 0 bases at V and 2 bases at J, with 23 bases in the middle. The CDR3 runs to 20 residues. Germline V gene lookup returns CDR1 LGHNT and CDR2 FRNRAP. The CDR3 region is CASGLVLFGRGRQTYNEQFF. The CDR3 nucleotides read TGTGCTAGTGGTTTGGTACTGTTCGGGCGGGGCCGCCAAACCTACAATGAGCAGTTCTTC.

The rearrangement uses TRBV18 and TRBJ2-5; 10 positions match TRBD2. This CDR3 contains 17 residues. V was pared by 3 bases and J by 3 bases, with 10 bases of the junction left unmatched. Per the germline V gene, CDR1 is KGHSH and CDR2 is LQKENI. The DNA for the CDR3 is TGTGCCAGCTCACCCCGACTTGGGACTAGCGTTGAAGAGACCCAGTACTTC. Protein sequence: CASSPRLGTSVEETQYF.

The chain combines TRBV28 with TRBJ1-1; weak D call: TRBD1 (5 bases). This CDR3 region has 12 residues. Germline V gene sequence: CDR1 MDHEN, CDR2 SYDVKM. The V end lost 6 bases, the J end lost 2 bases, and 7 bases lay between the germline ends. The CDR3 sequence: CASRGPNTEAFF. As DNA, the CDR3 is TGTGCCAGCAGGGGGCCTAACACTGAAGCTTTCTTT.

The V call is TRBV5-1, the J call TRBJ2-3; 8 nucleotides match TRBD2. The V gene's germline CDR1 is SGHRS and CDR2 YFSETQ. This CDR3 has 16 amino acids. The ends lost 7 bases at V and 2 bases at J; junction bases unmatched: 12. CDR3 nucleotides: TGCGCCAGCTACACCGATAGCGGGGCCTTCACAGATACGCAGTATTTT. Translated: CASYTDSGAFTDTQYF.

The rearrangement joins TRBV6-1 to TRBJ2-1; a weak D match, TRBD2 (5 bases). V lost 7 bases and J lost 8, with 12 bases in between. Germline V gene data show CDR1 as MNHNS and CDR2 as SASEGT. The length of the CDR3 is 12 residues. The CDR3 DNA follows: TGTGCCAGCATGCACGGGGTCCATGAGCAGTTCTTC. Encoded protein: CASMHGVHEQFF.

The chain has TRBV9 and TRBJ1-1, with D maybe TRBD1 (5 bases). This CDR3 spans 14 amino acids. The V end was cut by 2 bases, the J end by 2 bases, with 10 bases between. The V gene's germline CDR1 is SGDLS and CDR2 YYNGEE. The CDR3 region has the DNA TGTGCCAGCAGCGTTGACCAGGGAAACACTGAAGCTTTCTTT. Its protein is CASSVDQGNTEAFF.

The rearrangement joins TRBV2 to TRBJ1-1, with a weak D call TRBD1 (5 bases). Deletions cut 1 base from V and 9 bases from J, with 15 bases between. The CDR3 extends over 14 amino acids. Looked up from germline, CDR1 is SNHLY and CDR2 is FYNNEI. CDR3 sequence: CASSEGLGVLQAFF. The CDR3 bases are TGTGCCAGCAGTGAAGGTCTAGGGGTCTTACAAGCTTTCTTT.

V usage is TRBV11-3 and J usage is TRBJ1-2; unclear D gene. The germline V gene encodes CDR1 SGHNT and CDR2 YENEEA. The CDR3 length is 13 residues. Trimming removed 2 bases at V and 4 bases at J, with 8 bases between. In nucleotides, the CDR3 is TGTGCCAGCAGCTTAAGTTCAGTCTATGGCTACACCTTC. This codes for CASSLSSVYGYTF.

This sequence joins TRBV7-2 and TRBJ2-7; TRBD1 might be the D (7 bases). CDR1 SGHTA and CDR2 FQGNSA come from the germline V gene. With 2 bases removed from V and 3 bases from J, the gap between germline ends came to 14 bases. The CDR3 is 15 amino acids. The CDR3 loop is CASSLQGGPYYEQYF. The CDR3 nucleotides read TGTGCCAGCAGCTTACAGGGGGGCCCGTACTACGAGCAGTACTTC.

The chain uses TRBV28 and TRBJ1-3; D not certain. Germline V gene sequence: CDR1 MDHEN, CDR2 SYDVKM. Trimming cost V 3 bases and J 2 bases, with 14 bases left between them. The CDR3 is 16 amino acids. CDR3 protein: CASSFPPESTGNTIYF. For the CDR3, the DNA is TGTGCCAGCAGTTTTCCCCCGGAGTCGACTGGAAACACCATATATTTT. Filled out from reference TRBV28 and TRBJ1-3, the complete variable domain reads DVKVTQSSRYLVKRTGEKVFLECVQDMDHENMFWYRQDPGLGLRLIYFSYDVKMKEKGDIPEGYSVSREKKERFSLILESASTNQTSMYLCASSFPPESTGNTIYFGEGSWLTVV.

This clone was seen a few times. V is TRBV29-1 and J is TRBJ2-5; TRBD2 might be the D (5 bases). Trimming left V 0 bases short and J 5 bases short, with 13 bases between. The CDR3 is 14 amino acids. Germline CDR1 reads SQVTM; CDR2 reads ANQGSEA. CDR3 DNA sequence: TGCAGCGTTGAAGATGGGAACAGCGGCGAGACCCAGTACTTC. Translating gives CSVEDGNSGETQYF.

CDR3 sequence reads: CASSQSGLAGGDYEQYF. The CDR3 bases are TGTGCCAGCAGCCAATCCGGCCTCGCGGGAGGGGACTACGAGCAGTACTTC. The chain employs TRBV16 and TRBJ2-7; 9 bases match TRBD2. This CDR3 spans 17 amino acids. Trimming at V came to 0 bases and at J to 3 bases, leaving 9 bases not matched to a gene. Germline V lookup: CDR1 KGHSY, CDR2 FQNENV. Full variable domain (missing parts from reference TRBV16 and TRBJ2-7): GEEVAQTPKHLVRGEGQKAKLYCAPIKGHSYVFWYQQVLKNEFKFLISFQNENVFDETGMPKERFSAKCLPNSPCSLEIQATKLEDSAVYFCASSQSGLAGGDYEQYFGPGTRLTVT.